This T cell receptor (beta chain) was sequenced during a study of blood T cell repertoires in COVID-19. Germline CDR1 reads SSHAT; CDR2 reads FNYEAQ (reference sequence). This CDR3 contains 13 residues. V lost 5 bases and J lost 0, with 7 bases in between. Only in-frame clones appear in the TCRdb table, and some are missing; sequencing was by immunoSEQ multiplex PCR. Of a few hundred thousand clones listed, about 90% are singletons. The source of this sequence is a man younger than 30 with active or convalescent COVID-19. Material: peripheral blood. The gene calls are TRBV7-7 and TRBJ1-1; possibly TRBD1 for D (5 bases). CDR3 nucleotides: TGTGCCAGCAGCCGGGGGGTGAACACTGAAGCTTTCTTT. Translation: CASSRGVNTEAFF.